A single T cell receptor beta chain is shown here with its context. Its antigen is not known. Each cell subset's genomic DNA was divided evenly among several immunoSEQ plates. The protocol was immunoSEQ multiplex PCR, while the TCRdb copy is restricted to in-frame clones and leaves out a portion. The data contain under 120,000 clones, about 72% of them singletons. CD45RO+ cells went into CD8 memory alongside CCR7-negative CD45RA+ TemRA cells. These data belong to a study of shared clonotypes between healthy human individuals. Study results and caveats: Sampling used blood alone; tissue repertoires probably differ.

There are 12 residues in the CDR3. Germline CDR1 is MNHNS and CDR2 is SASEGT. V dropped 3 bases and J dropped 2 bases, with 5 bases sitting between them. Input material: memory CD8+ T cells sorted from blood. Subset denoted: CD45RO+ cells pooled with CCR7-negative TemRA cells. This clonotype was sampled from a woman younger than 45 in good health. The chain is built from TRBV6-1 and TRBJ2-7; D gene uncertain. The CDR3 here is CASSDLPYEQYF. The CDR3 coding sequence is TGTGCCAGCAGTGACTTACCCTACGAGCAGTACTTC.